These 20 T cell receptor beta chains share one sample of origin, sequenced in a study of radiotherapy plus CTLA-4 blockade in lung cancer. Measured with immunoSEQ multiplex PCR; TCRdb has only the in-frame clones, and not every one. The sample lists 35,000 to 40,000 clones, approximately 86% occurring once. Specimen: peripheral blood, collected from a patient treated with radiotherapy plus ipilimumab. The receptors here all came from a human donor with non-small cell lung cancer whose response to radiotherapy plus ipilimumab could not be evaluated.

The genes are TRBV4-1 and TRBJ2-7; possible D gene TRBD1, 6 bases. V was clipped by 0 bases and J by 0 bases, with 21 bases between them. The length of the CDR3 is 19 residues. The V gene's germline CDR1 is MGHRA and CDR2 YSYEKL. The CDR3: CASSQDAPHRDKNSYEQYF. The CDR3 DNA reads TGCGCCAGCAGCCAAGATGCCCCCCACCGGGACAAGAACTCCTACGAGCAGTACTTC.

The gene calls are TRBV28 and TRBJ2-5; possible D gene TRBD2, 7 bases. Germline assignment: CDR1 MDHEN and CDR2 SYDVKM. The V end lost 6 bases, the J end lost 3 bases, and 17 bases lay between the germline ends. CDR3 size: 15 residues. The CDR3 DNA sequence: TGTGCCAGCAGGGGGGGCGGCGGGGGTAAAGAGACCCAGTACTTC. It yields the protein CASRGGGGGKETQYF.

The J gene is TRBJ2-1, the V gene TRBV11-2; perhaps TRBD2 as D (6 bases). V gave up 8 bases and J gave up 4 bases, with 12 bases separating them. This CDR3 is 13 amino acids long. Germline V gene data show CDR1 as SGHAT and CDR2 as FQNNGV. The CDR3 coding sequence is TGTGCCAGCCGGGAGTCGGGGTACAATGAGCAGTTCTTC. Its protein product is CASRESGYNEQFF.

The rearrangement joins TRBV28 to TRBJ1-3; 10 bases are shared with TRBD1. The length of the CDR3 is 14 residues. Trimming cost V 8 bases and J 0 bases; bases outside gene matches: 1. CDR1 MDHEN and CDR2 SYDVKM come from the germline V gene. The CDR3 region is CASGTGDSGNTIYF. The CDR3 DNA is TGTGCCAGCGGGACAGGGGACTCTGGAAACACCATATATTTT.

This clone was detected a few times. The chain recombines TRBV6-6 with TRBJ2-1; 9 bases are a match to TRBD2. Looked up from germline, CDR1 is MNHNY and CDR2 is SVGAGI (reference sequence). This CDR3 has 16 residues. V trimming: 7 bases; J trimming: 6 bases; junction bases outside the gene matches: 13. For the CDR3, the DNA is TGTGCCAGCACCCCGGGTAGCGGGAGTTTGGGCAATGAGCAGTTCTTC. The encoded protein is CASTPGSGSLGNEQFF.

This sequence joins TRBV5-1 and TRBJ2-2; TRBD1 agrees at 9 bases. The CDR3 covers 16 residues. CDR1 SGHRS and CDR2 YFSETQ come from the germline V gene. Germline trimming cut 0 bases from V and 4 bases from J; bases unmatched to any gene: 4. The DNA for the CDR3 is TGCGCCAGCAGCTTGGGACAGGGGGGTTCCACCGGGGAGCTGTTTTTT. This codes for CASSLGQGGSTGELFF.

The chain uses TRBV13 and TRBJ2-1; a weak D match, TRBD2 (6 bases). CDR3 length: 15 amino acids. CDR1 is PRHDT and CDR2 is FYEKMQ in the germline V gene (reference sequence). V was shortened by 1 base and J by 3 bases, with 10 bases between the two germline ends. Here the CDR3 DNA reads TGTGCCAGCAGCTTAGCTGGGACTGGCTACAATGAGCAGTTCTTC. This translates into CASSLAGTGYNEQFF.

This rearrangement joins TRBV18 to TRBJ2-2, with TRBD2 identical over 9 bases. J was trimmed by 4 bases and V by 2 bases; bases with no gene match: 5. The CDR3 is 16 amino acids. Germline CDR1 reads KGHSH; CDR2 reads LQKENI. The CDR3 nucleotides are TGTGCCAGCTCACCAGCCAGCGGGGGGAGCACCGGGGAGCTGTTTTTT. Translation gives CASSPASGGSTGELFF.

This clone showed up just once. V and J are TRBV28 and TRBJ2-4, with TRBD2 matching over 7 bases. The V and J ends lost 3 bases and 1 base, in that order; junction bases with no gene match: 0. Germline CDR1 MDHEN, CDR2 SYDVKM. CDR3 length: 14 residues. CDR3 nucleotide sequence: TGTGCCAGCAGTTTGGGGGGGGCCAAAAACATTCAGTACTTC. Translation: CASSLGGAKNIQYF.

This chain's CDR3 is CSVEDPRGGRDTQYF. CDR3 in DNA: TGCAGCGTTGAAGATCCGCGAGGGGGCAGGGATACGCAGTATTTT. V and J are TRBV29-1 and TRBJ2-3; 7 bases line up with TRBD1. CDR1 SQVTM and CDR2 ANQGSEA come from the germline V gene. V trimming: 0 bases; J trimming: 6 bases; junction bases outside the gene matches: 9. This CDR3 is built from 15 residues.

The chain's CDR3 is CASSSLYQETQYF. In DNA, the CDR3 is TGTGCCAGCAGTTCTTTGTACCAAGAGACCCAGTACTTC. This chain connects TRBV27 to TRBJ2-5; D call uncertain. The V gene's germline CDR1 is MNHEY and CDR2 SMNVEV (reference sequence). V lost 4 bases, J lost 0 bases, and 6 bases lay in between. The CDR3 length is 13 residues.

The chain is built from TRBV21-1 and TRBJ2-7; the D segment call TRBD2 is taken from the table without a DNA check. TRBV21-1 is a documented pseudogene. CDR3 length equals 15 residues. This CDR3 reads CASSKVKRENHEQYF. CDR3 DNA: TGTGCCAGCAGCAAAGTTAAGCGGGAGAACCACGAGCAGTACTTC.

V is TRBV9 and J is TRBJ2-7; TRBD1 agrees at 7 bases. J was trimmed by 2 bases and V by 4 bases; bases with no gene match: 6. Per germline, CDR1 SGDLS and CDR2 YYNGEE. The CDR3 runs 14 residues. As DNA, the CDR3 is TGTGCCAGCAGCACCGGGACAGTTACCTACGAGCAGTACTTC. Its protein is CASSTGTVTYEQYF.

The V and J genes are TRBV14 and TRBJ1-2, with 8 nucleotides matching TRBD1. The V gene end was trimmed by 4 bases and the J gene end by 5 bases; junction bases not matched to a gene: 9. CDR1 is SGHDN and CDR2 is FVKESK in the germline V gene. The CDR3 runs to 15 residues. CDR3 nucleotides: TGTGCCAGCAGCCGATTCGGGACAGGACGTTATGGCTACACCTTC. Protein product: CASSRFGTGRYGYTF.

The rearrangement joins TRBV9 to TRBJ2-3; 12 bases are shared with TRBD2. There are 16 residues in the CDR3. The junction had 8 bases not matched to a gene; V was cut back by 3 bases and J by 6 bases. In germline, CDR1 is SGDLS, CDR2 YYNGEE. CDR3: CASSARTSGAVDTQYF. CDR3 DNA: TGTGCCAGCAGCGCTCGGACTAGCGGGGCGGTCGATACGCAGTATTTT.

This clone turned up a few times. The chain couples TRBV4-1 to TRBJ1-3; weak D call: TRBD1 (6 bases). This CDR3 has 16 amino acids. V shed 4 bases and J shed 0 bases, with 13 bases lying between them. The germline CDR1 and CDR2 sequences are MGHRA and YSYEKL. CDR3 DNA sequence: TGCGCCAGCAGCCGACCTGGGACAAGCTCTGGAAACACCATATATTTT. It translates to CASSRPGTSSGNTIYF.

This clone was recorded only once. This rearrangement joins TRBV9 to TRBJ2-1, with TRBD2 matching 13 bases. The CDR3 runs to 16 residues. Germline V lookup: CDR1 SGDLS, CDR2 YYNGEE. V was clipped by 3 bases and J by 3 bases; unmatched bases: 3. CDR3 residues: CASSAGTSGNYNEQFF. The CDR3, as DNA: TGTGCCAGCAGCGCCGGGACTAGCGGGAACTACAATGAGCAGTTCTTC.

The chain carries TRBV5-5 and TRBJ1-3; D is perhaps TRBD1 (6 bases). Per the germline V gene, CDR1 is SGHKS and CDR2 is YYEKEE (reference sequence). The CDR3 covers 16 residues. Deletions cut 0 bases from V and 0 bases from J, with 10 bases between. CDR3 in DNA: TGTGCCAGCAGCTTGGAGGTCAGGGGCTCTGGAAACACCATATATTTT. Translating gives CASSLEVRGSGNTIYF.

V is TRBV28 and J is TRBJ1-2; D might be TRBD1 (5 bases). This CDR3 has 14 residues. Trimming took 4 bases from V and 7 from J, leaving 16 bases between them. CDR1 is MDHEN and CDR2 is SYDVKM in the germline V gene. CDR3 DNA sequence: TGTGCCAGCAGTTCCCCCGACGGGGGTGGTGGCTACACCTTC. It yields the protein CASSSPDGGGGYTF.

The chain links TRBV6-5 to TRBJ2-7; a weak D match, TRBD1 (6 bases). CDR3 size: 15 residues. Germline V CDR1 and CDR2: MNHEY, SVGAGI. V was trimmed by 5 bases and J by 6 bases, leaving 20 bases between them. In DNA form, the CDR3 reads TGTGCCAGCAGTCAGCCCGGGACATTGTTGGCCGAGCAGTACTTC. Its translation is CASSQPGTLLAEQYF.